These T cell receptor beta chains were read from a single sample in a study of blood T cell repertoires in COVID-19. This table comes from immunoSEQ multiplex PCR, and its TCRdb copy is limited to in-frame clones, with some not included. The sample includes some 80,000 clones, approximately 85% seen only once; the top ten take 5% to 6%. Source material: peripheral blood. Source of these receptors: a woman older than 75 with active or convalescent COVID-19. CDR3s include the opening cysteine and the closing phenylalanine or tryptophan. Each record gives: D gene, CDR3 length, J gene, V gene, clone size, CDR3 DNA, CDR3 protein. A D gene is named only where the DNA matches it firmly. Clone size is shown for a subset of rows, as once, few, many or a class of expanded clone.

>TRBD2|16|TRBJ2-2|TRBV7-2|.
TGTGCCAGCAGCTTGGTCGGGGGGGCGAACACCGGGGAGCTGTTTTTT
CASSLVGGANTGELFF
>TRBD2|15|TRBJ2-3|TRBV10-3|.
TGTGCCATCAGTGAGGGGACTAGCGGGAAGAATACGCAGTATTTT
CAISEGTSGKNTQYF
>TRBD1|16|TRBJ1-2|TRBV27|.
TGTGCCAGCAGGACCTACACGAGGGGGCGCGGGGATGGCTACACCTTC
CASRTYTRGRGDGYTF
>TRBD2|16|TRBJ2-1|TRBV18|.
TGTGCCAGCTCGTCAGCACTAGCGGGAGGGGACAATGAGCAGTTCTTC
CASSSALAGGDNEQFF
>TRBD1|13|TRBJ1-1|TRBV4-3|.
TGCGCCAGCAGCAACCGGGACAGGAGTGAAGCTTTCTTT
CASSNRDRSEAFF
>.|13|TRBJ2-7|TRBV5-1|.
TGCGCCAGCGGAGGGCCCCAATCCTACGAGCAGTACTTC
CASGGPQSYEQYF
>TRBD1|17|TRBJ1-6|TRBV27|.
TGTGCCAGCAGCAAGGGCCTCCCGGGACAGGGAAATTCACCCCTCCACTTT
CASSKGLPGQGNSPLHF
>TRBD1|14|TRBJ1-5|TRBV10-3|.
TGTGCCATCAGTGAGTGGACAGGGGGTCAGCCCCAGCATTTT
CAISEWTGGQPQHF
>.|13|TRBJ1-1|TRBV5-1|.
TGCGCCAGCAGCTTGACAGCTCAAACTGAAGCTTTCTTT
CASSLTAQTEAFF
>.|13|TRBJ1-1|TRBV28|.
TGTGCCAGCAGACACGGACAGCACACTGAAGCTTTCTTT
CASRHGQHTEAFF
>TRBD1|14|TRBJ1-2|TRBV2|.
TGTGCCAGCAGTCGACAGACAGGGGTCTATGGCTACACCTTC
CASSRQTGVYGYTF
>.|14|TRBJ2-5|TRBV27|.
TGTGCCAGCAGTCCCTCAATCGGGGTAGAGACCCAGTACTTC
CASSPSIGVETQYF
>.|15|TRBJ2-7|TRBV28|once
TGTGCCAGCAGTGACACAGGGTTAGGGGCCTACGAGCAGTACTTC
CASSDTGLGAYEQYF
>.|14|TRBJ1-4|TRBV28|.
TGTGCCAGCAGCGGGATTGCCCTTAATGAAAAACTGTTTTTT
CASSGIALNEKLFF
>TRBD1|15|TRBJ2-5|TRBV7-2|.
TGTGCCAGCAGCTTAGGCGGCAGGGGGCAAGAGACCCAGTACTTC
CASSLGGRGQETQYF
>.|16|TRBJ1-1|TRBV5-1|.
TGCGCCAGCAGCTTGGGTGTGAGAGGTCTGGGTACTGAAGCTTTCTTT
CASSLGVRGLGTEAFF
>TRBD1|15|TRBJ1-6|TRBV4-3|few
TGCGCCAGCAGCCATGGGGACAGTCGAAATTCACCCCTCCACTTT
CASSHGDSRNSPLHF
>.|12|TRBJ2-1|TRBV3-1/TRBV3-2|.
TGTGCCAGCAGCCAAGTCAATAATGAGCAGTTCTTC
CASSQVNNEQFF
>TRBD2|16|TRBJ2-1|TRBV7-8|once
TGTGCCAGCAGCTCCAGAGAGCCTAGCGGGAGGGATGAGCAGTTCTTC
CASSSREPSGRDEQFF
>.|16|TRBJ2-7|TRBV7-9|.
TGTGCCAGCAGCTCAATTTCAGGGATATCCCTCTACGAGCAGTACTTC
CASSSISGISLYEQYF
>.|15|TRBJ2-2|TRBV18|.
TGTGCCAGCTCACCCCTGGGGGGGCCAACCGGGGAGCTGTTTTTT
CASSPLGGPTGELFF
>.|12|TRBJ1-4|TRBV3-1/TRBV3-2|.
TGTGCCAGCAGCCGCCTAGGTGAAAAACTGTTTTTT
CASSRLGEKLFF